Each of the 9 T cell receptor beta chains below was sequenced from the same sample in a study of human T cells and chemical hapten exposure. MiXCR, run by TCRdb on the RACE reads, gives a single entry per CDR3 protein. There are under 200,000 distinct CDR3 sequences in the sample; roughly 14% occur only once, and 1.7% lies in the top ten. This sample's time point: patch test 1, 2 weeks after DPC sensitization. Treatment noted: therapeutic diphenylcyclopropenone sensitization with weekly scalp DPC. Sequences were derived from whole blood, sampled in connection with sensitization to the hapten diphenylcyclopropenone (DPC). The receptors originated from a woman in her 30s with alopecia areata. Some clones in this sample may be carry-over from other donors' samples.

CDR3 in amino acids: CASSQDHREGNEQFF. CDR3 bases: TGCGCCAGCAGCCAAGATCACAGGGAGGGAAATGAGCAGTTCTTC. V usage is TRBV4-3 and J usage is TRBJ2-1, with a tentative D call TRBD2 (7 bases). CDR3 length equals 15 residues. Trimming removed 0 bases at V and 7 bases at J, with 13 bases between. Germline loops: CDR1 LGHNA, CDR2 YSLEER.

The genes are TRBV6-2 or TRBV6-3 and TRBJ2-7; D unresolved. Germline V gene data show CDR1 as MNHEY and CDR2 as SVGEGT. The length of the CDR3 is 14 residues. The germline V and J ends were trimmed by 0 bases and 2 bases, with 8 bases remaining between them. The CDR3 DNA sequence: TGTGCCAGCAGTTACTCCGGCGTCCCCTACGAGCAGTACTTC. Its protein product is CASSYSGVPYEQYF.

This clonotype has only a few counts. The V and J genes are TRBV3-1 and TRBJ1-5; D is unclear. Germline V gene sequence: CDR1 LGHDT, CDR2 YNNKEL (reference sequence). This CDR3 is 14 amino acids long. Trimming stripped 0 bases from V and 4 bases from J, with 7 bases between. CDR3 coding DNA: TGTGCCAGCAGCCAAGACACCCAGAATCAGCCCCAGCATTTT. This sequence encodes CASSQDTQNQPQHF.

This clonotype was picked up a small number of times. The chain employs TRBV29-1 and TRBJ1-1, with D hard to call. V gave up 6 bases and J gave up 1 base, with 12 bases separating them. Germline V gives CDR1 SQVTM, CDR2 ANQGSEA. The CDR3 is 13 residues long. CDR3 residues: CSVLVLGNTEAFF. For the CDR3, the DNA is TGCAGCGTCCTAGTACTAGGGAACACTGAAGCTTTCTTT. Full variable domain (remainder filled in from reference TRBV29-1 and TRBJ1-1): SAVISQKPSRDICQRGTSLTIQCQVDSQVTMMFWYRQQPGQSLTLIATANQGSEATYESGFVIDKFPISRPNLTFSTLTVSNMSPEDSSIYLCSVLVLGNTEAFFGQGTRLTVV.

The V gene is TRBV6-2 or TRBV6-3, the J gene TRBJ2-7; the D gene is possibly TRBD2 (5 bases). The CDR3 has 15 amino acids. V lost 7 bases and J 0 bases, leaving 16 bases between the germline ends. Germline CDR1 reads MNHEY; CDR2 reads SVGEGT. CDR3 bases: TGTGCCAGCACCGATCCCCGGGGAAGCTCCTACGAGCAGTACTTC. Its protein product is CASTDPRGSSYEQYF.

This clonotype was found a few times. The V call is TRBV20-1, the J call TRBJ1-2; possibly TRBD1 for D (5 bases). CDR1 is DFQATT and CDR2 is SNEGSKA in the germline V gene (reference sequence). Trimming left V 7 bases short and J 5 bases short, with 20 bases between. This CDR3 contains 14 residues. For the CDR3, the DNA is TGCAGTGTTCTCCCCACGAAAGGGGAATATGGCTACACCTTC. Its translation is CSVLPTKGEYGYTF.

The J gene is TRBJ2-3, the V gene TRBV9; D is undetermined. V was clipped by 4 bases and J by 4 bases, with 13 bases between them. This CDR3 region has 14 residues. Germline V gene sequence: CDR1 SGDLS, CDR2 YYNGEE. As DNA, the CDR3 is TGTGCCAGCAGCCAGGTACCCGGATCAGATACGCAGTATTTT. It translates to CASSQVPGSDTQYF.

This clonotype was detected a few times. This chain links TRBV7-2 with TRBJ2-3, with D possibly matching TRBD2 (6 bases). The germline V gene has CDR1 SGHTA and CDR2 FQGNSA. There are 16 residues in the CDR3. Trimming took 6 bases from V and 4 from J, leaving 20 bases between them. In DNA form, the CDR3 reads TGTGCCAGCAGTCCGAAGACTAGTAGGGCTCCAGATACGCAGTATTTT. Translating it yields CASSPKTSRAPDTQYF.

V and J are TRBV7-2 and TRBJ2-1; TRBD1 aligns across 9 bases. Germline V CDR1 and CDR2: SGHTA, FQGNSA. V dropped 5 bases and J dropped 9; count of bases not matched to a gene: 8. The CDR3 runs to 14 residues. CDR3 sequence reads: CASSRGQGRREQFF. The CDR3 DNA reads TGTGCCAGCAGCCGAGGACAGGGGCGTCGTGAGCAGTTCTTC.